This TCR beta chain was captured by sequencing in a study of Ad26.COV2.S vaccination and SARS-CoV-2 variants. About this clone itself: Its antigen is still unknown.

The data were produced by immunoSEQ multiplex PCR, yet TCRdb's version contains in-frame clones alone and is incomplete. This table holds roughly 680,000 clones, around 92% found once. The study, taken as a whole, reports: Placebo recipients showed lower spike-specific TCR breadth than vaccinees. Following vaccination, spike-specific CD8+ and CD4+ T cell responses reportedly exhibited substantial breadth.

The ends were cut back, 2 bases at V and 1 base at J, with 14 bases in the middle. The CDR3 consists of 16 residues. Germline CDR1 and CDR2: MNHEY and SVGAGI. The treatment denotes: some 19 received Ad26.COV2.S at low or high dose, single or two shots; about 5 received placebo; per-sample allocation not given. Repertoires come from day 63 after the first vaccine or placebo injection. This TCR was sampled from a person aged 18 to 65 who received the Ad26.COV2.S COVID-19 vaccine or a placebo. Sequencing was performed on peripheral blood, taken in a trial of Ad26.COV2.S vaccine versus placebo. The gene calls are TRBV6-5 and TRBJ1-1; perhaps TRBD1 as D (5 bases). The CDR3 protein is CASSYGSWDGNTEAFF. CDR3 DNA sequence: TGTGCCAGCAGTTACGGTAGTTGGGACGGGAACACTGAAGCTTTCTTT.